Presented here are 32 T cell receptor beta chains from one specimen sequenced in a study of cytomegalovirus exposure and HLA in healthy donors. Primers: 60 Vbeta forward and 13 Jbeta reverse. Libraries were prepared by immunoSEQ multiplex PCR; TCRdb keeps only in-frame clonotypes and omits some of them. The profile shows about 72,000 clones, around three quarters of them singletons. Sequenced input: PBMCs. The receptors were sampled from a man aged 40-49 years in good health and CMV-seronegative.

This clone was counted a single time. The chain joins TRBV4-1 to TRBJ2-2, with D unresolved. Trimming removed 0 bases from V and 0 bases from J, with 14 bases in between. This CDR3 is built from 18 residues. The germline CDR1 and CDR2 sequences are MGHRA and YSYEKL. In DNA, the CDR3 is TGCGCCAGCAGCCAAGAACGTTTCGGAGCCGCGAACACCGGGGAGCTGTTTTTT. Its protein is CASSQERFGAANTGELFF.

This chain connects TRBV9 to TRBJ2-1, with D perhaps matching TRBD2 (5 bases). Germline V gives CDR1 SGDLS, CDR2 YYNGEE. V was pared by 1 base and J by 4 bases, with 12 bases between. There are 15 residues in the CDR3. The CDR3 DNA sequence: TGTGCCAGCAGCGTAACTGGAGGAGATTACAATGAGCAGTTCTTC. The encoded protein is CASSVTGGDYNEQFF.

The V gene is TRBV4-2, the J gene TRBJ2-3; 10 bases are a match to TRBD1. This CDR3 region has 14 residues. Germline V CDR1 and CDR2: LGHNA, YNFKEQ. V trimming: 1 base; J trimming: 5 bases; junction bases outside the gene matches: 0. This chain's CDR3 is CASSQGDRGDTQYF. CDR3 DNA sequence: TGTGCCAGCAGCCAAGGGGACAGGGGAGATACGCAGTATTTT.

This chain uses TRBV5-4 with TRBJ1-1; 12 positions agree with TRBD1. V trimming: 4 bases; J trimming: 4 bases; junction bases outside the gene matches: 5. The germline CDR1 and CDR2 sequences are SGHNT and YYREEE (reference sequence). The CDR3 consists of 15 residues. In DNA form, the CDR3 reads TGTGCCAGCAGCCCTCAGGGACAGGGGGCCACTGAAGCTTTCTTT. Protein product: CASSPQGQGATEAFF. Complete variable domain (other parts from reference TRBV5-4 and TRBJ1-1): ETGVTQSPTHLIKTRGQQVTLRCSSQSGHNTVSWYQQALGQGPQFIFQYYREEENGRGNFPPRFSGLQFPNYSSELNVNALELDDSALYLCASSPQGQGATEAFFGQGTRLTVV.

The rearrangement links TRBV5-3 to TRBJ2-1; weak D call: TRBD2 (6 bases). TRBV5-3 counts as an open reading frame of uncertain function. Trimming left V 1 base short and J 11 bases short, with 16 bases between. CDR3 length equals 14 residues. CDR3 residues: CARSLYVLGGKQFF. CDR3 coding DNA: TGTGCCAGAAGCTTGTACGTTTTGGGAGGTAAGCAGTTCTTC.

The J gene is TRBJ2-3, the V gene TRBV30, with 9 bases aligning to TRBD1. CDR3 size: 15 residues. V shed 1 base, J shed 3 bases, and the junction held 5 bases outside the gene matches. Germline V gene lookup returns CDR1 GTSNPN and CDR2 SVGIG (reference sequence). The CDR3 reads CAWSAQGARTDTQYF. The DNA of the CDR3 is TGTGCCTGGAGTGCACAGGGGGCCAGGACAGATACGCAGTATTTT.

This clone was counted between two and nine times. CDR3 nucleotides: TGCGCCAGCAGCTTGGACAGGAACTCTGGAAACACCATATATTTT. Protein product: CASSLDRNSGNTIYF. This rearrangement joins TRBV5-1 to TRBJ1-3, with D perhaps TRBD1 (5 bases). CDR1 is SGHRS, CDR2 YFSETQ, per germline. The V and J ends lost 0 bases and 0 bases respectively, with 7 bases between them. This CDR3 region has 15 residues.

The CDR3 here is CASSPRSLDTEAFF. CDR3 nucleotides: TGTGCCAGCAGCCCCCGGAGTCTGGACACTGAAGCTTTCTTT. V usage is TRBV6-6 and J usage is TRBJ1-1; unclear D gene. The length of the CDR3 is 14 residues. CDR1 is MNHNY, CDR2 SVGAGI, per germline (reference sequence). V dropped 6 bases and J dropped 3 bases, with 14 bases sitting between them.

This chain joins TRBV4-2 and TRBJ1-2; 7 nucleotides align to TRBD1. Per germline, CDR1 LGHNA and CDR2 YNFKEQ. This CDR3 contains 17 residues. Unmatched junction bases numbered 19, after V lost 6 bases and J lost 6 bases. Written as DNA, the CDR3 is TGTGCCAGCAGTCTGAACAGGGACAGCAGCACGGGAGATGGCTACACCTTC. This sequence encodes CASSLNRDSSTGDGYTF.

The chain has TRBV2 and TRBJ1-6; 7 positions match TRBD1. The junction had 4 bases not matched to a gene; V was cut back by 6 bases and J by 8 bases. The V gene's germline CDR1 is SNHLY and CDR2 FYNNEI. This CDR3 region has 13 residues. The CDR3 region is CASSEGADSPLHF. CDR3 nucleotides: TGTGCCAGCAGCGAGGGGGCCGATTCACCCCTCCACTTT.

The genes are TRBV10-1 and TRBJ2-2; D possibly corresponds to TRBD2 (5 bases). V was cut by 5 bases and J by 2 bases, with 9 bases left in between. CDR3 length: 14 amino acids. Germline V lookup: CDR1 WNHNN, CDR2 SYGVQD (reference sequence). In DNA, the CDR3 is TGCGCCAGCAGTTGGGGAGAAAACACCGGGGAGCTGTTTTTT. It is translated as CASSWGENTGELFF.

V is TRBV6-5 and J is TRBJ1-5, with a weak D call TRBD1 (5 bases). This CDR3 has 15 residues. Per the germline V gene, CDR1 is MNHEY and CDR2 is SVGAGI. V was trimmed by 4 bases and J by 2 bases, leaving 12 bases between them. The CDR3 DNA sequence: TGTGCCAGCAGTTTCACCCGGGGGGGCAATCAGCCCCAGCATTTT. This gives the protein CASSFTRGGNQPQHF.

The gene calls are TRBV19 and TRBJ1-6, with D unresolved. V was shortened by 3 bases and J by 4 bases, with 13 bases between the two germline ends. This CDR3 is 16 amino acids long. Looked up from germline, CDR1 is LNHDA and CDR2 is SQIVND (reference sequence). In nucleotides, the CDR3 is TGTGCCAGTAGTATTATGGCAGGAAGGTATAATTCACCCCTCCACTTT. It translates to CASSIMAGRYNSPLHF.

Only a few counts were recorded for this clone. This rearrangement joins TRBV11-2 to TRBJ2-1; D remains ambiguous. V lost 5 bases to trimming and J lost 3 bases, with 26 bases between them. CDR1 is SGHAT and CDR2 is FQNNGV in the germline V gene. The CDR3 consists of 19 residues. The CDR3 spells CASSPNGRVPPSFYNEQFF. Written as DNA, the CDR3 is TGTGCCAGCAGCCCCAATGGCCGGGTACCCCCAAGTTTCTACAATGAGCAGTTCTTC.

This sequence joins TRBV7-3 and TRBJ2-5; D not resolved. TRBJ2-7 matches the DNA end more closely, so the J call is doubtful. The CDR3 runs 14 residues. Germline values: CDR1 SGHTA, CDR2 FQGTGA. The CDR3: CASSLDPSSYEQYF. The CDR3 region has the DNA TGTGCCAGCAGCCTAGACCCAAGCTCCTACGAGCAGTACTTC.

The gene calls are TRBV5-1 and TRBJ1-1, with 8 bases that match TRBD1. The CDR3 length is 17 residues. V lost 4 bases to trimming and J lost 1 base; unmatched junction nucleotides: 12. Germline V CDR1 and CDR2: SGHRS, YFSETQ. The CDR3 region is CASSPGGQGLGNTEAFF. The CDR3 nucleotides read TGCGCCAGCAGCCCGGGAGGACAGGGTTTGGGGAACACTGAAGCTTTCTTT.

This clone was detected once. In DNA, the CDR3 is TGTGCCAGCAGCTTAGGGAGCGGGGTCAGCACAGATACGCAGTATTTT. Translated, it gives CASSLGSGVSTDTQYF. The V gene is TRBV13, the J gene TRBJ2-3; 7 nucleotides align to TRBD2. Trimming took 0 bases from V and 0 from J; bases not matched to a gene: 3. Per the germline V gene, CDR1 is PRHDT and CDR2 is FYEKMQ (reference sequence). This CDR3 comprises 16 residues.

V gene TRBV29-1 combines with J gene TRBJ2-7; 11 nucleotides align to TRBD1. CDR1 and CDR2 from the germline V gene are SQVTM and ANQGSEA. The trim removed 4 bases at V and 2 bases at J, leaving 10 bases unmatched. The CDR3 spans 16 residues. The CDR3 spells CSVVPDPGQGAYEQYF. The CDR3 bases are TGCAGCGTTGTCCCGGATCCGGGACAGGGGGCCTACGAGCAGTACTTC.

CDR3 sequence: CASRIITGQRPNTEAFF. Here the CDR3 DNA reads TGTGCCAGCAGGATCATAACTGGACAGAGGCCCAACACTGAAGCTTTCTTT. The genes are TRBV11-2 and TRBJ1-1; maybe TRBD1 (6 bases). CDR1 and CDR2 from the germline V gene are SGHAT and FQNNGV. V was clipped by 6 bases and J by 2 bases, with 22 bases between them. The CDR3 covers 17 residues.

V is TRBV9 and J is TRBJ1-6; D not resolved. The V gene's germline CDR1 is SGDLS and CDR2 YYNGEE. Trimming left V 3 bases short and J 7 bases short, with 11 bases between. CDR3 size: 14 residues. CDR3 coding DNA: TGTGCCAGCAGCGACCGGGAACGCAATTCACCCCTCCACTTT. This translates into CASSDRERNSPLHF. Drawing the rest from reference TRBV9 and TRBJ1-6, the complete variable domain is DSGVTQTPKHLITATGQRVTLRCSPRSGDLSVYWYQQSLDQGLQFLIQYYNGEERAKGNILERFSAQQFPDLHSELNLSSLELGDSALYFCASSDRERNSPLHFGNGTRLTVT.

This chain joins TRBV2 and TRBJ1-5, with 8 bases that match TRBD1. V was clipped by 6 bases and J by 5 bases; unmatched bases: 12. This CDR3 spans 16 amino acids. From germline, CDR1 is SNHLY and CDR2 FYNNEI. The CDR3 loop reads CASRGGAGGAHQPQHF. DNA of the CDR3: TGTGCCAGCAGGGGGGGGGCAGGGGGCGCCCATCAGCCCCAGCATTTT.

This chain links TRBV28 with TRBJ1-2; D not certain. The length of the CDR3 is 14 residues. Germline V gene lookup returns CDR1 MDHEN and CDR2 SYDVKM. Trimming cost V 2 bases and J 7 bases, with 14 bases left between them. CDR3 bases: TGTGCCAGCAGTTTAAGATCTATTTCTCTTGGCTACACCTTC. It yields the protein CASSLRSISLGYTF.

This chain joins TRBV7-2 and TRBJ1-6; tentative D call: TRBD1 (6 bases). Trimming pared 4 bases from V and 4 bases from J, leaving 14 bases between. Germline values: CDR1 SGHTA, CDR2 FQGNSA. The CDR3 has 16 amino acids. The CDR3 here is CASSSTGMVYNSPLHF. Written as DNA, the CDR3 is TGTGCCAGCAGCTCCACAGGGATGGTATATAATTCACCCCTCCACTTT.

The V and J genes are TRBV6-5 and TRBJ2-3; 9 nucleotides match TRBD1. The CDR3 has 12 amino acids. Germline V lookup: CDR1 MNHEY, CDR2 SVGAGI. The V and J ends lost 5 bases and 7 bases, in that order; junction bases with no gene match: 1. Here the CDR3 DNA reads TGTGCCAGCAGTACAGGGGGCAATACGCAGTATTTT. Encoded protein: CASSTGGNTQYF.

The CDR3 DNA reads as TGCGCCAGCACTCGGGACGAGAGACAGGGGGGAGAAAAACTGTTTTTT. This translates into CASTRDERQGGEKLFF. The V gene is TRBV5-1, the J gene TRBJ1-4; 9 bases agree with TRBD1. This CDR3 is 16 amino acids long. V was pared by 6 bases and J by 8 bases, with 14 bases of the junction left unmatched. The germline V gene encodes CDR1 SGHRS and CDR2 YFSETQ.

V and J are TRBV6-5 and TRBJ1-1, with TRBD1 matching over 8 bases. Looked up from germline, CDR1 is MNHEY and CDR2 is SVGAGI. The CDR3 is made up of 15 amino acids. Trimming took 2 bases from V and 4 from J; bases not matched to a gene: 6. CDR3: CASSYGDRGVTEAFF. The CDR3, as DNA: TGTGCCAGCAGTTACGGAGACAGGGGAGTCACTGAAGCTTTCTTT.

This clone showed up just a few times. The chain employs TRBV5-1 and TRBJ2-5, with a possible D match to TRBD1 (6 bases). Germline CDR1 is SGHRS and CDR2 is YFSETQ. The CDR3 length is 15 residues. The V end was cut by 1 base, the J end by 1 base, with 11 bases between. Written as DNA, the CDR3 is TGCGCCAGCAGCTTGAGCCCAGGGGCCCAAGAGACCCAGTACTTC. As protein: CASSLSPGAQETQYF. Based on the CDR3 plus reference TRBV5-1 and TRBJ2-5, the full variable domain is KAGVTQTPRYLIKTRGQQVTLSCSPISGHRSVSWYQQTPGQGLQFLFEYFSETQRNKGNFPGRFSGRQFSNSRSEMNVSTLELGDSALYLCASSLSPGAQETQYFGPGTRLLVL.

The V and J genes are TRBV2 and TRBJ1-5, with 8 bases lining up with TRBD1. The CDR3 sequence is 15 residues long. Germline CDR1 SNHLY, CDR2 FYNNEI. V lost 6 bases to trimming and J lost 1 base; unmatched junction nucleotides: 5. This CDR3 reads CASSPRGRSNQPQHF. CDR3 coding DNA: TGTGCCAGCAGCCCCAGGGGGCGAAGCAATCAGCCCCAGCATTTT.

The chain joins TRBV5-1 to TRBJ1-3; a weak D match, TRBD1 (5 bases). The CDR3 covers 18 residues. The germline V gene encodes CDR1 SGHRS and CDR2 YFSETQ. V was shortened by 3 bases and J by 1 base, with 20 bases between the two germline ends. The CDR3 sequence: CASSSPPGWKVSGNTIYF. DNA of the CDR3: TGCGCCAGCAGCTCCCCGCCAGGGTGGAAGGTTTCTGGAAACACCATATATTTT.

V and J are TRBV28 and TRBJ1-6; unclear D gene. Germline V gene data show CDR1 as MDHEN and CDR2 as SYDVKM. Trimming left V 2 bases short and J 0 bases short, with 17 bases between. CDR3 size: 19 residues. The CDR3 loop reads CASSLGGQGVSSYNSPLHF. As DNA, the CDR3 is TGTGCCAGCAGTTTAGGTGGGCAAGGCGTAAGCTCCTATAATTCACCCCTCCACTTT.

This clone was picked up one time. CDR3 in amino acids: CAGRQGFDGYTF. Here the CDR3 DNA reads TGTGCCGGCCGCCAGGGGTTCGATGGCTACACCTTC. V usage is TRBV30 and J usage is TRBJ1-2, with D possibly being TRBD1 (6 bases). Trimming left V 8 bases short and J 6 bases short, with 16 bases between. Germline CDR1 is GTSNPN and CDR2 is SVGIG (reference sequence). CDR3 size: 12 residues. Combining the CDR3 with reference TRBV30 and TRBJ1-2 gives the whole variable domain SQTIHQWPATLVQPVGSPLSLECTVEGTSNPNLYWYRQAAGRGLQLLFYSVGIGQISSEVPQNLSASRPQDRQFILSSKKLLLSDSGFYLCAGRQGFDGYTFGSGTRLTVV.

This clone was seen just once. This chain connects TRBV27 to TRBJ2-7; tentatively, D is TRBD1 (6 bases). Trimming removed 2 bases at V and 1 base at J, with 12 bases between. Per germline, CDR1 MNHEY and CDR2 SMNVEV (reference sequence). The CDR3 is made up of 15 amino acids. The CDR3 is CASSLTGIGSYEQYF. CDR3 coding DNA: TGTGCCAGCAGTTTAACAGGGATAGGGTCCTACGAGCAGTACTTC.